This is a list of T cell receptor beta chains from one sample in a study of T cell responses to AZD1222 COVID-19 vaccine. TCRdb keeps only in-frame clones here, not all; method: immunoSEQ multiplex PCR. The repertoire has tens of thousands of clones, 70% to 90% of them found once; the top ten carry 16%. Sequencing was performed on peripheral blood, taken on day 0 of AZD1222 vaccination. These receptors all stem from an adult in good health. CDR3s include the opening cysteine and the closing phenylalanine or tryptophan. The D gene is left open where the match is weak. Size is stated for part of the rows, as once, few or many counts, or as a class when the clone is expanded.

d_call	clone_size	v_call	j_call	cdr3_nt	cdr3_aa
-	-	TRBV7-9	TRBJ2-2	TGTGCCAGCAGCTCTCCAACCACCGGGGAGCTGTTTTTT	CASSSPTTGELFF
TRBD1	-	TRBV29-1	TRBJ1-2	TGCAGCGTTCAACCCATGACAGGGGTATACTATGGCTACACCTTC	CSVQPMTGVYYGYTF
-	once	TRBV28	TRBJ1-1	TGTGCCAGCAGTCTGACAGAGGCAAACACTGAAGCTTTCTTT	CASSLTEANTEAFF
-	-	TRBV7-2	TRBJ1-4	TGTGCCAGCAGCACCCAAAATGAAAAACTGTTTTTT	CASSTQNEKLFF
TRBD1	-	TRBV9	TRBJ1-2	TGTGCCAGCAGCGTACTCCCTTCGGTGACAGGGTTTTTGGGCTACACCTTC	CASSVLPSVTGFLGYTF
-	-	TRBV19	TRBJ1-2	TGTGCCAGTAGATTCCCAACATCGGGCACCTTC	CASRFPTSGTF
-	-	TRBV6-5	TRBJ2-2	TGTGCCAGCAGTCCAGGGACCGGGGAGCTGTTTTTT	CASSPGTGELFF
-	-	TRBV7-6	TRBJ1-1	TGTGCCAGCAGCTTGGGACAGAACACTGAAGCTTTCTTT	CASSLGQNTEAFF
-	-	TRBV6-5	TRBJ2-6	TGTGCCAGCAGTTACGGGCTCTCTGGGGCCAACGTCCTGACTTTC	CASSYGLSGANVLTF
-	-	TRBV12-2	TRBJ2-3	TGTGCAAGTCGCCGGGGATGGTGTGGGAGTAGCACAGATACGCAGTATTTT	CASRRGWCGSSTDTQYF
-	-	TRBV27	TRBJ2-3	TGTGCCAGCAGTACCGGTCAGGGCACAGATACGCAGTATTTT	CASSTGQGTDTQYF
-	-	TRBV15	TRBJ2-1	TGTGCCACCAGCAGAGATCAGGGAGCTGAGCAGTTCTTC	CATSRDQGAEQFF
TRBD1	-	TRBV18	TRBJ2-1	TGTGCCAGCTCACGGCCCGGGACAGCGAACAATGAGCAGTTCTTC	CASSRPGTANNEQFF
TRBD1	-	TRBV5-4	TRBJ2-1	TGTGCCAGCAGCTTCCCGGGACAGTCCTACAATGAGCAGTTCTTC	CASSFPGQSYNEQFF
TRBD1	-	TRBV6-5	TRBJ1-2	TGTGCCAGCAGTTATGGGACAGACCTCAACTATGGCTACACCTTC	CASSYGTDLNYGYTF
-	-	TRBV2	TRBJ2-7	TGTGCCAGCAGTGCTAGGAGTTACGAGCAGTACTTC	CASSARSYEQYF
-	-	TRBV7-9	TRBJ2-5	TGTGCCAGCAGAGCTGGAGAGACCCAGTACTTC	CASRAGETQYF
-	-	TRBV5-1	TRBJ2-7	TGCGCCAGCAGCTCCCAGGGGGGGGCCTCCTACGAGCAGTACTTC	CASSSQGGASYEQYF
-	-	TRBV7-3	TRBJ2-7	TGTGCCAGCAGCTTATCCGGATCCGTTCGCGAGCAGTACTTC	CASSLSGSVREQYF
-	few	TRBV14	TRBJ2-5	TGTGCCAGCAGCCAACCGGGACTTCTAAGGGAGACCCAGTACTTC	CASSQPGLLRETQYF
TRBD2	-	TRBV6-5	TRBJ2-7	TGTGCCAGCAGTCCCAGGGTAGCTAGCGGGAACGAGCAGTACTTC	CASSPRVASGNEQYF
TRBD1	-	TRBV6-5	TRBJ2-7	TGTGCCAGCAGTTCTGACAGGGACCTCACCCTATACGAGCAGTACTTC	CASSSDRDLTLYEQYF
TRBD2	few	TRBV28	TRBJ2-1	TGTGCCAGCAGTGGACTAGCGGATTACAATGAGCAGTTCTTC	CASSGLADYNEQFF
-	-	TRBV9	TRBJ2-1	TGTGCCAGCAGCATAAGAGCGGATACGTACAATGAGCAGTTCTTC	CASSIRADTYNEQFF
-	-	TRBV4-2	TRBJ1-5	TGTGCCAGCAGCCAGGACCTTTATGGGCAGCCCCAGCATTTT	CASSQDLYGQPQHF
TRBD1	-	TRBV19	TRBJ1-5	TGTGCCAGTAGTATAGGACAGGGGGCTGCTCAGCCCCAGCATTTT	CASSIGQGAAQPQHF
-	-	TRBV7-2	TRBJ1-2	TGTGCCAGCAGCTTAGGCCGGACAGACGTATGGGGCTACACCTTC	CASSLGRTDVWGYTF
TRBD2	-	TRBV10-3	TRBJ2-3	TGTGCCATCAGTGAGCCCTCTCGGCTAGCGGGAGGGACTAGCACAGATACGCAGTATTTT	CAISEPSRLAGGTSTDTQYF
-	-	TRBV4-3	TRBJ2-2	TGCGCCAGCAGCCAAGAACAGCGTGATGGAACCGGGGAGCTGTTTTTT	CASSQEQRDGTGELFF
TRBD2	-	TRBV15	TRBJ2-7	TGTGCCACCAGCATTGGGGACTACCTCTACGAGCAGTACTTC	CATSIGDYLYEQYF
-	-	TRBV7-2	TRBJ2-7	TGTGCCAGCAGCTTAGCGGGCCACGAGCAGTACTTC	CASSLAGHEQYF
-	-	TRBV6-5	TRBJ1-3	TGTGCCAGCAGTCCGGGACAACTCTCTGGAAACACCATATATTTT	CASSPGQLSGNTIYF
TRBD1	-	TRBV4-2	TRBJ2-5	TGTGCCAGCAGCCAAGGGGGGACAGGGCGGGATTACCAAGAGACCCAGTACTTC	CASSQGGTGRDYQETQYF
TRBD1	-	TRBV7-2	TRBJ1-2	TGTGCCAGCAGCTTTGGACAGGGGAACTATGGCTACACCTTC	CASSFGQGNYGYTF
TRBD2	-	TRBV6-5	TRBJ2-7	TGTGCCAGCAGTTACTCTCTAGCGGGACCCTACGAGCAGTACTTC	CASSYSLAGPYEQYF
-	-	TRBV9	TRBJ1-5	TGTGCCAGCAGCGTAGCTCGTTGGGATCAGTCCAGTCGTCAGCCCCAGCATTTT	CASSVARWDQSSRQPQHF
-	-	TRBV24-1	TRBJ2-1	TGTGCCACCAGTGATTCCCCAAGCGCGACAGTTTACAATGAGCAGTTCTTC	CATSDSPSATVYNEQFF
TRBD2	-	TRBV29-1	TRBJ2-5	TGCAGCGTTGACCGCGTAGCGGGAGGAGGAGAGACCCAGTACTTC	CSVDRVAGGGETQYF
-	-	TRBV2	TRBJ1-6	TGTGCCAGCAGTGATCAGGGCAGCTCCTATAATTCACCCCTCCACTTT	CASSDQGSSYNSPLHF
-	-	TRBV5-4	TRBJ1-2	TGTGCCAGCAGTTCAGATAACTATGGCTACACCTTC	CASSSDNYGYTF
-	-	TRBV15	TRBJ1-5	TGTGCCACCAGCGGGAGCCAGGACGTTCAGCCCCAGCATTTT	CATSGSQDVQPQHF
-	-	TRBV3-1/TRBV3-2	TRBJ2-7	TGTGCCAGCAGCCAGACGAGATACGAGCAGTACTTC	CASSQTRYEQYF
-	-	TRBV28	TRBJ2-7	TGTGCCAGCAGCCTGGGCAGGGGTTTGAGCGAGCAGTACTTC	CASSLGRGLSEQYF
TRBD1	-	TRBV10-2	TRBJ2-7	TGCGCCAGCAGGGACAGGGGCTACGAGCAGTACTTC	CASRDRGYEQYF
TRBD1	-	TRBV19	TRBJ2-3	TGTGCCAGTACCCGGCGGACAGGGGCTTTGGATACGCAGTATTTT	CASTRRTGALDTQYF
TRBD1	-	TRBV6-5	TRBJ2-2	TGTGCCAGTATTTTCCAGGGGGCAATCGCCGGGGAGCTGTTTTTT	CASIFQGAIAGELFF
-	-	TRBV19	TRBJ2-3	TGTGCCAGTAGTGATCAGGGGCGAAGCACAGATACGCAGTATTTT	CASSDQGRSTDTQYF
-	-	TRBV5-4	TRBJ1-4	TGTGCCAGCAGCGCCAGACCGGGGGGGAATGAAAAACTGTTTTTT	CASSARPGGNEKLFF
-	-	TRBV12-3/TRBV12-4	TRBJ1-4	TGTGCCAGCACCGGGTGGCTAAATGAAAAACTGTTTTTT	CASTGWLNEKLFF
TRBD2	-	TRBV28	TRBJ2-7	TGTGCCAGCAGCATTCTTGGGGGGGACTACGAGCAGTACTTC	CASSILGGDYEQYF
-	-	TRBV28	TRBJ1-5	TGTGCCAGCAACCCGGTCGGAGTCAGGGGTCGGAGTCAGCCCCAGCATTTT	CASNPVGVRGRSQPQHF
-	-	TRBV10-3	TRBJ1-1	TGTGCCATCTTCGACGGGAACACTGAAGCTTTCTTT	CAIFDGNTEAFF
-	once	TRBV28	TRBJ1-2	TGTGCCAGCAGTTTAGGGTCCAGGGTCTATGGCTACACCTTC	CASSLGSRVYGYTF